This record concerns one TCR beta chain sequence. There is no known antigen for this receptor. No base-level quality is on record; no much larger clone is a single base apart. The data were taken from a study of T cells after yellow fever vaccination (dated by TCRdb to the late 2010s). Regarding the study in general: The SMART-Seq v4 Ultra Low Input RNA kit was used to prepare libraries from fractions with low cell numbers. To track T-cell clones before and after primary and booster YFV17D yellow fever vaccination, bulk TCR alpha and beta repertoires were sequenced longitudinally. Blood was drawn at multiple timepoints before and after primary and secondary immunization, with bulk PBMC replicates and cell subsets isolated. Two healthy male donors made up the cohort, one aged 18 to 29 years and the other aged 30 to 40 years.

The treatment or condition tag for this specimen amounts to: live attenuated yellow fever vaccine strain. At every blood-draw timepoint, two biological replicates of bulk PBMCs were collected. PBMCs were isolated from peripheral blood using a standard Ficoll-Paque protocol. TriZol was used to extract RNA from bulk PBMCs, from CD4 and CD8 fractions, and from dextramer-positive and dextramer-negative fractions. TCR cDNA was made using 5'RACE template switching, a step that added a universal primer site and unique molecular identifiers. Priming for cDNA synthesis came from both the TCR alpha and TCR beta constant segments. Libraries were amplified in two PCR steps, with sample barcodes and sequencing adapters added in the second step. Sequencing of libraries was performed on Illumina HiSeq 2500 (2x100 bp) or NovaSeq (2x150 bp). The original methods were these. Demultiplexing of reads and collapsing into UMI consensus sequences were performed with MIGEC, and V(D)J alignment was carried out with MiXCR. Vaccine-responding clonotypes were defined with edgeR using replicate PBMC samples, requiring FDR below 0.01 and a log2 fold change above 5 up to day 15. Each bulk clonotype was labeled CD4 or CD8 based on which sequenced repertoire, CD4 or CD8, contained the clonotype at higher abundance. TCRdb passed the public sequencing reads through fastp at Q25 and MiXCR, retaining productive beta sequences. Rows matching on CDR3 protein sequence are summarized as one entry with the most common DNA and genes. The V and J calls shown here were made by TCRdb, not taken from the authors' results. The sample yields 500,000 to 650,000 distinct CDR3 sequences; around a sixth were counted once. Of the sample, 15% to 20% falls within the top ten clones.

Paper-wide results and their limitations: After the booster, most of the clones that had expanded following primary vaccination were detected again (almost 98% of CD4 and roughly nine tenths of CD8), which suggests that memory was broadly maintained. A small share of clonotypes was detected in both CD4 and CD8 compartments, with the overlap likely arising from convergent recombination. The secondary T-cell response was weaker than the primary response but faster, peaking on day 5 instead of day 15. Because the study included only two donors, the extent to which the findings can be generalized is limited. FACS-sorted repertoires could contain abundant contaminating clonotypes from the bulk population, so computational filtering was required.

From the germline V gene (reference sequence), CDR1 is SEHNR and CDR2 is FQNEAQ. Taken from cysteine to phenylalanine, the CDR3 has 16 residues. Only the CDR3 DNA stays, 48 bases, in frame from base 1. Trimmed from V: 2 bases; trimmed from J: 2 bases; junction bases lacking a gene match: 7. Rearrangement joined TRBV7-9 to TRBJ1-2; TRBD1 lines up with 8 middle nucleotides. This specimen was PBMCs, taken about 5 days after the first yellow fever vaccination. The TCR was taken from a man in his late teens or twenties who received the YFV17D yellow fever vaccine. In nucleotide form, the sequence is TGTGCCAGCAGCTTAAACGCAGGGGGCGCGAACTATGGCTACACCTTC. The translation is CASSLNAGGANYGYTF.